These 27 T cell receptor beta chains were all obtained from the same sample, sequenced in a study of T cells expressing NK-cell markers. TCRdb reprocessed the 5' RACE reads; each CDR3 protein has one entry and no DNA is given. The sample has about 260,000 distinct CDR3 sequences. The sequenced material came from blood T cells: a sorted CD56 or NKG2C T cell subset, CD4+ or CD8+ T cells, or bulk PBMC T cells (not recorded which). The receptors derive from a woman aged 18-69 years in good health.

This rearrangement joins TRBV12-3 or TRBV12-4 to TRBJ2-5; the TCRdb call, TRBD2, lacks DNA for checking. This CDR3 has 17 residues. The CDR3 loop is CASSLEGASGRQETQYF.

The chain has TRBV10-1 and TRBJ2-3; TCRdb returns TRBD2, unconfirmable since there is no DNA. CDR3 length: 15 residues. CDR1 and CDR2 (germline): WNHNN, SYGVQD (reference sequence). CDR3 protein: CASSDGGVLGDTQYF.

CDR3: CAWSRGLDEPQHF. The rearrangement uses TRBV30 and TRBJ1-5. This CDR3 is 13 amino acids long. Germline V gives CDR1 GTSNPN, CDR2 SVGIG (reference sequence).

This chain links TRBV6-5 with TRBJ1-5. CDR1 and CDR2 (germline): MNHEY, SVGAGI. The CDR3 contains 17 residues. The CDR3 sequence: CASSYASSWIKSQPQHF.

The V and J genes are TRBV18 and TRBJ2-1; there is no DNA to check the TCRdb D call of TRBD1. This CDR3 spans 13 amino acids. Germline V lookup: CDR1 KGHSH, CDR2 LQKENI. This CDR3 is CASSPGGTGEQFF.

The gene calls are TRBV29-1 and TRBJ2-4; TCRdb proposes TRBD1, but this gene call is untestable without DNA. The germline V gene has CDR1 SQVTM and CDR2 ANQGSEA. The CDR3 extends over 14 amino acids. This chain's CDR3 is CSVGPGVSKNIQYF.

The V and J genes are TRBV5-1 and TRBJ1-4; absent DNA, TCRdb's TRBD1 call cannot be checked. The germline V gene encodes CDR1 SGHRS and CDR2 YFSETQ. This CDR3 is built from 15 residues. CDR3 loop: CASSLEPQAGEKLFF.

V usage is TRBV28 and J usage is TRBJ2-1. The CDR3 contains 11 residues. Per germline, CDR1 MDHEN and CDR2 SYDVKM. The CDR3: CASSVRKEQFF.

The genes are TRBV5-1 and TRBJ2-3; absent DNA, TCRdb's TRBD1 call cannot be checked. The CDR3 contains 13 residues. Germline V CDR1 and CDR2: SGHRS, YFSETQ. CDR3 protein: CASRGAVTDTQYF.

V is TRBV12-3 or TRBV12-4 and J is TRBJ2-1; the TRBD2 assignment by TCRdb is unverifiable without DNA. CDR3 length: 17 amino acids. The CDR3 spells CASSFDIKASGKNEQFF.

The rearrangement joins TRBV29-1 to TRBJ2-1; TCRdb returns TRBD1, unconfirmable since there is no DNA. The length of the CDR3 is 14 residues. CDR1 is SQVTM, CDR2 ANQGSEA, per germline. The CDR3: CSVARGSTYNEQFF.

V usage is TRBV7-2 and J usage is TRBJ1-3. Germline CDR1 reads SGHTA; CDR2 reads FQGNSA. This CDR3 is 16 amino acids long. CDR3 in amino acids: CASSSIPKGGGNTIYF.

The rearrangement uses TRBV15 and TRBJ2-1. The CDR3 consists of 15 residues. CDR1 and CDR2 (germline): LNHNV, YYDKDF (reference sequence). The CDR3 loop reads CATSRGGKNYNEQFF.

The V call is TRBV6-5, the J call TRBJ1-2; TCRdb lists TRBD1, though no DNA is available to test this call. This CDR3 has 13 residues. From germline, CDR1 is MNHEY and CDR2 SVGAGI. The CDR3 loop is CASSYLRTPGYTF.

The rearrangement joins TRBV12-3 or TRBV12-4 to TRBJ2-2; TCRdb's D call of TRBD1 is untestable without DNA. The CDR3 is 14 amino acids. CDR3 amino acids: CASTGQGAVGELFF.

The rearrangement links TRBV11-2 to TRBJ1-4; TCRdb proposes TRBD1, but this gene call is untestable without DNA. The CDR3 runs 15 residues. Germline V CDR1 and CDR2: SGHAT, FQNNGV. The CDR3 loop reads CASSSNRALNEKLFF.

V usage is TRBV4-3 and J usage is TRBJ1-4. From germline, CDR1 is LGHNA and CDR2 YSLEER. The CDR3 length is 15 residues. The CDR3 sequence is CASSLSGSTNEKLFF.

The rearrangement links TRBV5-4 to TRBJ2-1; no DNA is available, so the TRBD2 call from TCRdb remains unchecked. The length of the CDR3 is 15 residues. Germline V gene sequence: CDR1 SGHNT, CDR2 YYREEE (reference sequence). This CDR3 reads CASSLGAGGPTEQFF.

The chain joins TRBV10-3 to TRBJ2-1; checking the TCRdb D call of TRBD1 is not possible without DNA. Germline loops: CDR1 ENHRY, CDR2 SYGVKD. CDR3 length equals 15 residues. CDR3 loop: CAISVPRTGSNEQFF.

The chain has TRBV7-3 and TRBJ2-2. There are 15 residues in the CDR3. Per the germline V gene, CDR1 is SGHTA and CDR2 is FQGTGA. CDR3 in amino acids: CASSFGLSNTGELFF.

The chain joins TRBV7-2 to TRBJ1-6; there is no DNA to check the TCRdb D call of TRBD1. Germline CDR1 and CDR2: SGHTA and FQGNSA. This CDR3 has 14 residues. The CDR3 here is CASSDRASNSPLHF.

This chain joins TRBV28 and TRBJ2-2; the TCRdb call, TRBD2, lacks DNA for checking. The V gene's germline CDR1 is MDHEN and CDR2 SYDVKM. There are 15 residues in the CDR3. The chain's CDR3 is CASSSRRLGPGELFF.

This sequence joins TRBV6-1 and TRBJ1-2. Germline V lookup: CDR1 MNHNS, CDR2 SASEGT. The CDR3 covers 14 residues. The CDR3: CASMTAAKGYGYTF.

The V and J genes are TRBV20-1 and TRBJ2-7; there is no DNA to check the TCRdb D call of TRBD2. Germline-derived CDR1 and CDR2 are DFQATT and SNEGSKA (reference sequence). The CDR3 consists of 13 residues. The CDR3 reads CSAPGLAGLEQYF.

The rearrangement uses TRBV6-2 or TRBV6-3 and TRBJ2-2. Looked up from germline, CDR1 is MNHEY and CDR2 is SVGEGT. The CDR3 is 14 amino acids. CDR3 region: CASSYPGSRGELFF.

The gene calls are TRBV29-1 and TRBJ1-1. Germline V lookup: CDR1 SQVTM, CDR2 ANQGSEA. The CDR3 contains 13 residues. The CDR3 loop reads CSASPLLNTEAFF.

This rearrangement joins TRBV4-3 to TRBJ2-2; TCRdb's D call of TRBD2 is untestable without DNA. Germline lookup yields CDR1 LGHNA and CDR2 YSLEER. CDR3 length equals 18 residues. Here the CDR3 reads CASSQETSGDTNTGELFF.